The 28 T cell receptor beta chains presented below share a single source sample, sequenced in a study of control samples from healthy donors and cancer patients. Measured with immunoSEQ multiplex PCR; TCRdb has only the in-frame clones, and not every one. Of 90,000 to 120,000 clones in the sample, 82% were seen once. The sample comprised blood. These receptor sequences come from a man aged 18 to 29 in good health.

Here the CDR3 reads CSVASTMNTEAFF. CDR3 nucleotides: TGCAGCGTTGCCAGCACTATGAACACTGAAGCTTTCTTT. This rearrangement joins TRBV29-1 to TRBJ1-1; D is undetermined. The CDR3 sequence is 13 residues long. V was pared by 4 bases and J by 0 bases, with 9 bases between. Germline-derived CDR1 and CDR2 are SQVTM and ANQGSEA.

This clone came up a few times. CDR3 in amino acids: CASSSGTGLAGSSYEQYV. In DNA form, the CDR3 reads TGTGCCAGCAGCAGCGGCACTGGACTAGCGGGGAGCTCCTACGAGCAGTACGTC. The chain links TRBV21-1 to TRBJ2-7; the listed D gene, TRBD2, was not tested against the DNA. TRBV21-1 is described as a pseudogene. This CDR3 has 18 amino acids.

In DNA, the CDR3 is TGTGCCAGCTCCTTGGGGGCCCTCTATGGCTACACCTTC. As protein: CASSLGALYGYTF. The chain has TRBV27 and TRBJ1-2; a possible D gene is TRBD1 (6 bases). This CDR3 region has 13 residues. Trimming cost V 8 bases and J 4 bases, with 14 bases left between them. CDR1 and CDR2 from the germline V gene are MNHEY and SMNVEV (reference sequence).

The sample holds one count of this clone. The chain joins TRBV7-2 to TRBJ2-3, with D perhaps given as TRBD1 or TRBD2 (6 bases each). The germline gives CDR1 SGHTA, CDR2 FQGNSA. The CDR3 consists of 14 residues. Trimming shortened V by 2 bases and J by 4 bases, and 10 bases separated the two germline ends. CDR3 bases: TGTGCCAGCAGCTTAAATAGGGGGGCAGATACGCAGTATTTT. This gives the protein CASSLNRGADTQYF.

In this sample, this clone turned up a few times. Other nucleotide sequences in the sample specify the same CDR3. The chain employs TRBV5-6 and TRBJ1-2, with D hard to call. Trimming shortened V by 0 bases and J by 8 bases, and 5 bases separated the two germline ends. Germline V CDR1 and CDR2: SGHDT, YYEEEE. The CDR3 runs to 11 residues. CDR3 in amino acids: CASSLVGGYTF. The CDR3 region has the DNA TGTGCCAGCAGCTTGGTTGGAGGCTACACCTTC.

The V gene is TRBV3-1 (or the pseudogene TRBV3-2), the J gene TRBJ2-2; TRBD2 agrees at 15 bases. After removal of 2 bases from V and 7 bases from J, the junction contained 20 bases not matched to a gene. Germline CDR1 is LGHDT and CDR2 is YNNKEL (reference sequence). The length of the CDR3 is 22 residues. In nucleotides, the CDR3 is TGTGCCAGCAGCCAAATTATTGCGCCGGGACTAGCGGGGGGACGATCGGTCGGGGAGCTGTTTTTT. It yields the protein CASSQIIAPGLAGGRSVGELFF.

Only a few counts were recorded for this clone. This sequence joins TRBV4-3 and TRBJ2-2; 7 nucleotides align to TRBD2. Germline V lookup: CDR1 LGHNA, CDR2 YSLEER. The V and J ends lost 3 bases and 6 bases, in that order; junction bases with no gene match: 13. The CDR3 loop spans 17 amino acids. The CDR3 sequence is CASSQRGRGLISGELFF. CDR3 sequence (DNA): TGCGCCAGCAGCCAGAGAGGGAGGGGATTGATATCCGGGGAGCTGTTTTTT.

The chain is built from TRBV27 and TRBJ2-3; the match to TRBD2 covers 9 bases. CDR1 and CDR2 (germline): MNHEY, SMNVEV (reference sequence). Trimming took 6 bases from V and 2 from J; bases not matched to a gene: 9. The length of the CDR3 is 16 residues. CDR3 bases: TGTGCCAGCAGCCTCTATGGCGGGGGGGACACAGATACGCAGTATTTT. As protein: CASSLYGGGDTDTQYF.

This chain uses TRBV28 with TRBJ1-1; D perhaps matches TRBD1 (5 bases). Germline CDR1 and CDR2: MDHEN and SYDVKM. V was cut by 5 bases and J by 1 base, with 26 bases left in between. The CDR3 spans 19 residues. This chain's CDR3 is CASSKSLGAGGRSNTEAFF. CDR3 bases: TGTGCCAGCAGTAAATCCCTGGGAGCCGGGGGTAGGTCGAACACTGAAGCTTTCTTT.

The gene calls are TRBV28 and TRBJ1-3; D is ambiguous. This CDR3 is 17 amino acids long. Germline loops: CDR1 MDHEN, CDR2 SYDVKM. The V and J ends lost 3 bases and 0 bases respectively, with 15 bases between them. This CDR3 reads CASSFGQERFSGNTIYF. CDR3 nucleotide sequence: TGTGCCAGCAGTTTCGGGCAGGAGAGATTCTCTGGAAACACCATATATTTT.

The chain links TRBV6-5 to TRBJ1-5; no clear D. Germline values: CDR1 MNHEY, CDR2 SVGAGI. The CDR3 covers 14 residues. Deletions cut 7 bases from V and 0 bases from J, with 10 bases between. In nucleotides, the CDR3 is TGTGCCAGCAACCGGGTATATAGCAATCAGCCCCAGCATTTT. Translating gives CASNRVYSNQPQHF.

The chain links TRBV6-4 to TRBJ1-1; D perhaps matches TRBD1 (5 bases). CDR3 length: 15 residues. Germline V lookup: CDR1 MRHNA, CDR2 SNTAGT. V dropped 0 bases and J dropped 2 bases, with 10 bases sitting between them. CDR3: CASSDSETVNTEAFF. The CDR3 DNA follows: TGTGCCAGCAGTGACTCGGAGACAGTTAACACTGAAGCTTTCTTT.

The chain has TRBV24-1 and TRBJ2-5, with a possible D match to TRBD2 (6 bases). Deletions cut 11 bases from V and 5 bases from J, with 17 bases between. Germline V CDR1 and CDR2: KGHDR, SFDVKD. The CDR3 is 13 amino acids. The CDR3 coding sequence is TGTGCCAGCCAAACAACGGCGGGGGAGACCCAGTACTTC. Encoded protein: CASQTTAGETQYF.

J is TRBJ2-2 and V is TRBV4-1; D perhaps matches TRBD1 (5 bases). Trimming removed 6 bases from V and 1 base from J, with 9 bases in between. CDR3 length: 14 amino acids. Germline values: CDR1 MGHRA, CDR2 YSYEKL. The chain's CDR3 is CASRFQGNTGELFF. The CDR3 nucleotides are TGCGCCAGCAGATTCCAGGGGAACACCGGGGAGCTGTTTTTT.

This chain connects TRBV10-1 to TRBJ2-3; D remains unclear. The V and J ends lost 2 bases and 6 bases respectively, with 18 bases between them. The CDR3 is 16 amino acids. CDR1 and CDR2 (germline): WNHNN, SYGVQD (reference sequence). The CDR3 DNA reads as TGCGCCAGCAGTGAGGCCGAAACTTCACGGCCCGATACGCAGTATTTT. Translating gives CASSEAETSRPDTQYF.

The chain is built from TRBV19 and TRBJ1-2; D is unclear. Germline CDR1 reads LNHDA; CDR2 reads SQIVND (reference sequence). The CDR3 is made up of 14 amino acids. Trimming removed 4 bases from V and 3 bases from J, with 12 bases in between. Written as DNA, the CDR3 is TGTGCCAGTAGTACCGACCGGCTCTACTATGGCTACACCTTC. Amino acids: CASSTDRLYYGYTF.

The gene calls are TRBV10-3 and TRBJ2-1; no clear D gene. The CDR3 extends over 18 amino acids. The ends were cut back, 3 bases at V and 7 bases at J, with 25 bases in the middle. The germline CDR1 and CDR2 sequences are ENHRY and SYGVKD. The CDR3 reads CAISDPPVGIRDGNEQFF. CDR3 nucleotide sequence: TGTGCCATCAGTGACCCCCCCGTCGGTATCCGCGACGGGAATGAGCAGTTCTTC.

The CDR3 here is CASSIDPPGGPGDTQYF. The CDR3 coding sequence is TGTGCCAGTAGTATAGACCCCCCCGGGGGCCCGGGAGATACGCAGTATTTT. This chain links TRBV19 with TRBJ2-3; D tentatively fits TRBD1 or TRBD2 (6 bases each). The CDR3 sequence is 17 residues long. CDR1 LNHDA and CDR2 SQIVND come from the germline V gene (reference sequence). V was trimmed by 0 bases and J by 5 bases, leaving 18 bases between them. Looking up the rest from reference TRBV19 and TRBJ2-3 gives the full variable domain: DGGITQSPKYLFRKEGQNVTLSCEQNLNHDAMYWYRQDPGQGLRLIYYSQIVNDFQKGDIAEGYSVSREKKESFPLTVTSAQKNPTAFYLCASSIDPPGGPGDTQYFGPGTRLTVL.

The genes are TRBV2 and TRBJ1-1; 7 bases line up with TRBD1. The CDR3 runs 15 residues. The J segment lost 5 bases and the V segment lost 4 bases, leaving 10 bases of the junction unmatched. Germline V gives CDR1 SNHLY, CDR2 FYNNEI. The CDR3 sequence: CASSARQGGGTEAFF. In nucleotides, the CDR3 is TGTGCCAGCAGTGCGCGACAGGGCGGAGGGACTGAAGCTTTCTTT.

The chain recombines TRBV6-5 with TRBJ1-1; possible D gene TRBD1, 5 bases. The CDR3 spans 13 residues. V was shortened by 9 bases and J by 3 bases, with 14 bases between the two germline ends. CDR1 is MNHEY, CDR2 SVGAGI, per germline. CDR3 in amino acids: CASTRGGDTEAFF. In DNA form, the CDR3 reads TGTGCCAGTACCCGGGGCGGGGACACTGAAGCTTTCTTT.

This clone appeared once. This chain links TRBV13 with TRBJ2-3; D unresolved. Deletions cut 5 bases from V and 2 bases from J, with 11 bases between. Germline lookup yields CDR1 PRHDT and CDR2 FYEKMQ (reference sequence). This CDR3 spans 14 amino acids. DNA for the CDR3: TGTGCCAGCAGCCCCCCCGGCCCCACAGATACGCAGTATTTT. This sequence encodes CASSPPGPTDTQYF.

This clone was observed many times. The gene calls are TRBV27 and TRBJ2-7; D call uncertain. The CDR3 runs 13 residues. V dropped 4 bases and J dropped 7 bases, with 14 bases sitting between them. Germline V gene data show CDR1 as MNHEY and CDR2 as SMNVEV (reference sequence). For the CDR3, the DNA is TGTGCCAGCAGTTCGACCGTTGCCGGTGAGCAGTACTTC. Translated: CASSSTVAGEQYF.

The rearrangement joins TRBV12-3 or TRBV12-4 to TRBJ2-1, with D unclear. The CDR3 spans 12 residues. With 5 bases removed from V and 1 base from J, the gap between germline ends came to 3 bases. This chain's CDR3 is CASSLSYNEQFF. The CDR3 coding sequence is TGTGCCAGCAGTCTTTCCTACAATGAGCAGTTCTTC.

The rearrangement links TRBV5-5 to TRBJ2-1; TRBD2 is a possible D gene (6 bases). Trimming stripped 4 bases from V and 9 bases from J, with 11 bases between. Germline loops: CDR1 SGHKS, CDR2 YYEKEE (reference sequence). The CDR3 is 12 residues long. DNA for the CDR3: TGTGCCAGCAGCCCGGAGGGTTTTGAGCAGTTCTTC. Protein sequence: CASSPEGFEQFF. The complete variable domain, with remaining parts taken from reference TRBV5-5 and TRBJ2-1, reads DAGVTQSPTHLIKTRGQQVTLRCSPISGHKSVSWYQQVLGQGPQFIFQYYEKEERGRGNFPDRFSARQFPNYSSELNVNALLLGDSALYLCASSPEGFEQFFGPGTRLTVL.

The rearrangement uses TRBV6-6 and TRBJ2-2; no clear D gene. CDR1 MNHNY and CDR2 SVGAGI come from the germline V gene (reference sequence). Trimming shortened V by 2 bases and J by 1 base, and 5 bases separated the two germline ends. The CDR3 runs 14 residues. The chain's CDR3 is CASSYGRNTGELFF. In DNA form, the CDR3 reads TGTGCCAGCAGTTACGGCCGGAACACCGGGGAGCTGTTTTTT.

The chain combines TRBV9 with TRBJ2-6; D is uncertain. The CDR3 extends over 16 amino acids. Germline CDR1 SGDLS, CDR2 YYNGEE. V lost 4 bases, J lost 3 bases, and 14 bases lay in between. CDR3 sequence reads: CASSSPGFIGANVLTF. The CDR3 DNA is TGTGCCAGCAGCTCCCCTGGGTTTATTGGGGCCAACGTCCTGACTTTC.

This clone was seen a single time. The chain combines TRBV11-1 with TRBJ2-7; 7 nucleotides align to TRBD1. Germline loops: CDR1 SGHAT, CDR2 FQDESV (reference sequence). After removal of 1 base from V and 3 bases from J, the junction contained 6 bases not matched to a gene. There are 15 residues in the CDR3. CDR3 coding DNA: TGTGCCAGCAGCTTAGGACAGGGTCCCTACTACGAGCAGTACTTC. It encodes CASSLGQGPYYEQYF.

The gene calls are TRBV25-1 and TRBJ2-3, with TRBD2 identical over 8 bases. With V trimmed by 5 bases and J by 1 base, 14 bases remained unmatched. Germline CDR1 is MGHDK and CDR2 is SYGVNS. The CDR3 length is 18 residues. CDR3 nucleotides: TGTGCCAGCAGTCCCCAAAGTCGGGGGGGCCTTGGCACAGATACGCAGTATTTT. Translating gives CASSPQSRGGLGTDTQYF. Variable domain in full (rest from reference TRBV25-1 and TRBJ2-3): EADIYQTPRYLVIGTGKKITLECSQTMGHDKMYWYQQDPGMELHLIHYSYGVNSTEKGDLSSESTVSRIRTEHFPLTLESARPSHTSQYLCASSPQSRGGLGTDTQYFGPGTRLTVL.